This TCR beta chain comes out of a study of blood T cell repertoires in COVID-19. Adults between roughly 18 and 95 years of age took part from under 30 US areas. Categorization into cohorts depended on clinical history that participants reported. In the original processing: For nucleated cells, counts were estimated from reference gene primer amplification. Repertoires were generated with immunoSEQ multiplex PCR, while TCRdb's copy carries only in-frame clones and drops some. V, J and clone size are those of that table, while D and trimming were read from the DNA. This sample has around 310,000 clones, with 85% to 90% found just once. Germline V gene sequence: CDR1 SQVTM, CDR2 ANQGSEA. The CDR3 extends over 13 amino acids.

The receptor's source is a woman aged 25 to 45 who had recovered from COVID-19. The chain recombines TRBV29-1 with TRBJ1-3; D uncertain. The material sequenced was PBMCs or T cells enriched from blood (not recorded which). The DNA of the CDR3 is TGCAGTTACCGAGGAGGTGGTGGAAACACCATATATTTT. Its protein product is CSYRGGGGNTIYF.